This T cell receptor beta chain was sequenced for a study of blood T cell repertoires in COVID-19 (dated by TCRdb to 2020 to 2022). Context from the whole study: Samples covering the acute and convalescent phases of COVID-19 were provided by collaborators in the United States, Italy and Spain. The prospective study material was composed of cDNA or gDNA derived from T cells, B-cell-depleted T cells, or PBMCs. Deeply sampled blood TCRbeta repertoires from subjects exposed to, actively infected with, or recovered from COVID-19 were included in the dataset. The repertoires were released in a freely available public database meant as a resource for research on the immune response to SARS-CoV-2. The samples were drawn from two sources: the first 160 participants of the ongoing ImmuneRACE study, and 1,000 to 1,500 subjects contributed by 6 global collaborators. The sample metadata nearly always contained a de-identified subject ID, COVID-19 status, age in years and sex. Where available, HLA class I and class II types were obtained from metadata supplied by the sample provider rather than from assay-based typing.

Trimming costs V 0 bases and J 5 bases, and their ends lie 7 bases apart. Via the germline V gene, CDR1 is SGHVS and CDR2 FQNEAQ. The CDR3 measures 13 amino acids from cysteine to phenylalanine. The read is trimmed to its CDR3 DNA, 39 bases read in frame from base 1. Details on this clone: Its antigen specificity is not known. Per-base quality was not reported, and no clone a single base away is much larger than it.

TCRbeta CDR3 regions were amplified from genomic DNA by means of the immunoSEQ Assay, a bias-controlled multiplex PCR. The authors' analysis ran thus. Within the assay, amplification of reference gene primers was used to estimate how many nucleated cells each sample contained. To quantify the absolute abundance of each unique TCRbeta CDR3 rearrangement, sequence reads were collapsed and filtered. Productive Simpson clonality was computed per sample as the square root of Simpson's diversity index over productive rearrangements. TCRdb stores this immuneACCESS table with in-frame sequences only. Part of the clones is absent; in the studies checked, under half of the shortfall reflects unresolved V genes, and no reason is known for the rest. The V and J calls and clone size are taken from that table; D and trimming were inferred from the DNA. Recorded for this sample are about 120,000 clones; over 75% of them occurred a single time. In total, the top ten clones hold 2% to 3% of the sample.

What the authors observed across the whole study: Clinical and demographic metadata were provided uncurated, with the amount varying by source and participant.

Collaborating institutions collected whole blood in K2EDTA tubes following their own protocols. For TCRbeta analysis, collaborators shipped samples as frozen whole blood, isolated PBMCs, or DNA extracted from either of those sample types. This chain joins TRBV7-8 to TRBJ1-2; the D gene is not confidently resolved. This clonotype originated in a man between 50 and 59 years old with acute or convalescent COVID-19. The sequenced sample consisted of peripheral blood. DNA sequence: TGTGCCAGCAGCTTAGCGGCAGATTATGGCTACACCTTC. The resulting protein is CASSLAADYGYTF.